This entry describes one T cell receptor beta chain. Its target is not known. The V gene's germline CDR1 is MNHEY and CDR2 SMNVEV (reference sequence). The length of the CDR3 is 15 residues. V lost 5 bases and J 4 bases, leaving 18 bases between the germline ends. Each donor was healthy, and each was a bone marrow donor. The record originates from a study of cytomegalovirus exposure and HLA in healthy donors. Study observations and caveats: It was about 150 TCR beta chains that were listed as cytomegalovirus-associated. In a later analysis, a missense DCLRE1C variant was linked to TCR beta V- and J-gene trimming. It was reported that the classifier diagnosed cytomegalovirus status with high specificity and sensitivity in both the original and validation cohorts.

The PCR had 60 Vbeta and 13 Jbeta primers. Clones were read by immunoSEQ multiplex PCR, and TCRdb kept only the in-frame ones, dropping some. The ten top clones account for 1.3%, within a sample of just over 150,000 clones. The source of this sequence is a woman aged 60-70 years in good health and CMV-seronegative. The V and J genes are TRBV27 and TRBJ2-7, with TRBD1 as a possible D gene (5 bases). Input material: PBMCs. The CDR3 bases are TGTGCCAGCAGTCCCGGACACCCCGGGCTTTACGAGCAGTACTTC. It codes for CASSPGHPGLYEQYF.